The rows below give T cell receptor beta chains drawn from one sample of a study of blood T cell repertoires in COVID-19. Sequencing used immunoSEQ multiplex PCR; TCRdb keeps in-frame clones, though not all of them. The table shows around 320,000 clones, with about 90% occurring only once. The sample taken for sequencing was PBMCs or T cells enriched from blood (not recorded which). The origin of the receptors is a woman under 30 with acute COVID-19. The CDR3 runs from the conserved cysteine through the conserved F or W. The D gene is left open where the match is weak. The size of a clone is reported for some rows only, either as once, few or many, or as a class for expanded clones.

.	TRBV24-1	TRBJ2-1	.	CATREDSYNEQFF	TGTGCCACCAGGGAGGACTCCTACAATGAGCAGTTCTTC
.	TRBV5-1	TRBJ2-7	TRBD1	CASSSTGTGFREQYF	TGCGCCAGCAGCTCTACCGGGACAGGGTTTCGGGAGCAGTACTTC
once	TRBV28	TRBJ1-5	.	CASVNSLGNQPQHF	TGTGCCAGCGTAAACTCCTTAGGCAATCAGCCCCAGCATTTT
.	TRBV6-6	TRBJ1-4	.	CASSYSREPRGEKLFF	TGTGCCAGCAGTTACTCTCGGGAACCGAGAGGTGAAAAACTGTTTTTT
.	TRBV28	TRBJ1-2	.	CASSSSGGWNYGYTF	TGTGCCAGCAGTTCCTCAGGTGGGTGGAACTATGGCTACACCTTC
.	TRBV18	TRBJ1-5	TRBD1	CASSPPPGQGHQPQHF	TGTGCCAGCTCACCTCCCCCGGGACAGGGCCATCAGCCCCAGCATTTT
.	TRBV7-9	TRBJ1-4	TRBD1	CASSQEQGGAEKLFF	TGTGCCAGCAGCCAGGAACAGGGGGGTGCCGAAAAACTGTTTTTT
few	TRBV28	TRBJ2-1	.	CASSSGQGIRFNEQFF	TGTGCCAGCAGTTCCGGGCAGGGAATTCGGTTCAATGAGCAGTTCTTC
.	TRBV11-3	TRBJ2-2	.	CASSLVGGPNTGELFF	TGTGCCAGCAGCTTAGTAGGGGGACCTAACACCGGGGAGCTGTTTTTT
.	TRBV4-1	TRBJ1-2	.	CASSLARAVETNYGYTF	TGCGCCAGCAGCCTCGCAAGAGCGGTAGAAACTAACTATGGCTACACCTTC
.	TRBV6-5	TRBJ1-4	TRBD1	CASRQGIQANEKLFF	TGTGCCAGCAGACAGGGGATTCAGGCTAATGAAAAACTGTTTTTT
.	TRBV9	TRBJ1-2	.	CASSVEGAIPIYGYTF	TGTGCCAGCAGCGTAGAGGGAGCTATCCCCATCTATGGCTACACCTTC
once	TRBV12-3/TRBV12-4	TRBJ2-5	.	CASSPGRETQYF	TGTGCCAGCAGCCCAGGGCGGGAGACCCAGTACTTC
.	TRBV6-1	TRBJ2-2	TRBD2	CASSELAESTGELFF	TGTGCCAGCAGTGAACTAGCGGAGTCCACCGGGGAGCTGTTTTTT
.	TRBV5-6	TRBJ2-1	TRBD2	CASTLAGLTNNEQFF	TGTGCCAGCACCTTAGCGGGACTTACTAACAATGAGCAGTTCTTC
.	TRBV19	TRBJ2-7	TRBD1	CASSISQGNYEQYF	TGTGCCAGTAGTATTTCACAGGGGAACTACGAGCAGTACTTC
.	TRBV6-2/TRBV6-3	TRBJ2-7	.	CASSPQGPLEQYF	TGTGCCAGCAGCCCGCAGGGCCCTCTCGAGCAGTACTTC
once	TRBV19	TRBJ2-1	.	CASSEQALSYNEQFF	TGTGCCAGTAGTGAACAGGCTTTGTCCTACAATGAGCAGTTCTTC
.	TRBV6-1	TRBJ2-7	TRBD2	CASSEGVGMAGGPSYEQYF	TGTGCCAGCAGTGAGGGGGTAGGGATGGCGGGAGGGCCGTCCTACGAGCAGTACTTC
once	TRBV14	TRBJ1-6	.	CASSQEQVYSSYNSPLHF	TGTGCCAGCAGCCAGGAACAGGTCTACAGCTCCTATAATTCACCCCTCCACTTT
.	TRBV7-2	TRBJ1-1	TRBD1	CASSPRDRGERNTEAFF	TGTGCCAGCAGCCCCCGGGACAGGGGAGAAAGGAACACTGAAGCTTTCTTT
.	TRBV3-1/TRBV3-2	TRBJ2-7	TRBD1	CASSQGDRGLKYF	TGTGCCAGCAGCCAAGGAGACAGGGGACTCAAGTACTTC